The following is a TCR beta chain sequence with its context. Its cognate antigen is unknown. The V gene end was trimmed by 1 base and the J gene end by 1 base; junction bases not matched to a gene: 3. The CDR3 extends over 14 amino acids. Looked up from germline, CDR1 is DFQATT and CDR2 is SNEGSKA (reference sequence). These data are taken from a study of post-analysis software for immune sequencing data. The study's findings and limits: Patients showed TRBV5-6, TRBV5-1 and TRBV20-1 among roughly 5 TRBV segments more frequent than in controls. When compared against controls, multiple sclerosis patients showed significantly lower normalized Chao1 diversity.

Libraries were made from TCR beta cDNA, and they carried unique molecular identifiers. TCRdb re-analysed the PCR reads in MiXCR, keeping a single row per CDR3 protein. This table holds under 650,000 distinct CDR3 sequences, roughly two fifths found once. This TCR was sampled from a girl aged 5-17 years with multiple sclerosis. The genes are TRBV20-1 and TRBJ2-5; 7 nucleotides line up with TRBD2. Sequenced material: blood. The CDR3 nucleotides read TGCAGTGCTAGAGCGGGGGAGGGCCAAGAGACCCAGTACTTC. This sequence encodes CSARAGEGQETQYF.